This TCR beta chain was recorded in a study of glioma-infiltrating T cells after dendritic cell vaccination. Some clones are missing from TCRdb's copy, which holds only in-frame ones; the method was immunoSEQ multiplex PCR. Of under 130,000 clones listed, about four fifths are singletons. This sample comprised blood, obtained before dendritic cell vaccination. The TCR originated in a human donor with glioblastoma.

The CDR3 loop is CSVDRDRGVAFF. The CDR3 bases are TGCAGCGTTGACCGGGACAGGGGGGTGGCTTTCTTT. The chain employs TRBV29-1 and TRBJ1-1; TRBD1 matches at 11 bases. Germline loops: CDR1 SQVTM, CDR2 ANQGSEA. Trimming removed 3 bases from V and 11 bases from J; junction bases left unmatched: 5. The CDR3 consists of 12 residues.